This T cell receptor beta chain was captured in a study of STAT5B mutations in CD4+ large granular lymphocyte leukemia. General study findings and limits: Higher CD4+ than CD8+ T-LGLL clonality might reflect small sample size.

Concerning this clone itself: Antigen: not known.

CDR3 length: 16 amino acids. Germline trimming cut 4 bases from V and 3 bases from J; bases unmatched to any gene: 5. Looked up from germline, CDR1 is SGHNT and CDR2 is YYREEE (reference sequence). This was a survey-level run. Original handling: A productive frequency of 2.59 x 10-5 was the lowest detectable. TCRdb keeps only in-frame clones here, not all; method: immunoSEQ multiplex PCR. V, J and clone size reflect that table, while D and trimming were determined from the DNA. The sample includes approximately 39,000 clones, almost 85% of them seen just once. The V and J genes are TRBV5-4 and TRBJ2-1; 12 positions agree with TRBD2. This TCR derives from a human donor in good health. Input material: CD4+ T cells from blood buffy coats. The CDR3 loop reads CASSPGLAGYYNEQFF. In nucleotides, the CDR3 is TGTGCCAGCAGCCCAGGACTAGCGGGATACTACAATGAGCAGTTCTTC. Drawing the rest from reference TRBV5-4 and TRBJ2-1, the complete variable domain is ETGVTQSPTHLIKTRGQQVTLRCSSQSGHNTVSWYQQALGQGPQFIFQYYREEENGRGNFPPRFSGLQFPNYSSELNVNALELDDSALYLCASSPGLAGYYNEQFFGPGTRLTVL.